This is a list of T cell receptor beta chains from one sample in a study of blood T cells in healthy people across ages. TCRdb recomputed calls from the 5' RACE reads with MiXCR, one row per CDR3 protein. The table shows around 940,000 distinct CDR3 sequences, with about 51% occurring only once. Input material: blood. These receptors were obtained from a woman aged 60-75 years in good health. CDR3s include the opening cysteine and the closing phenylalanine or tryptophan. The size entry is marked missing in some rows and otherwise reads once, few, many or a size class.

CASATGTLPYEQYF	-	14	TRBV4-3	TRBJ2-7
CASSLFLAGGETQYF	few	15	TRBV7-9	TRBJ2-5
CASSARGAPKYGYTF	-	15	TRBV6-2/TRBV6-3	TRBJ1-2
CASKNSGGVRELFF	-	14	TRBV27	TRBJ2-2
CASSFPWGGSNEQFF	-	15	TRBV7-2	TRBJ2-1
CASSRTLQETQYF	many	13	TRBV6-5	TRBJ2-5
CASSLTETQATYNEQFF	-	17	TRBV5-1	TRBJ2-1
CASSLSRARETQYF	few	14	TRBV5-1	TRBJ2-5
CASSQGLAGGRETQYF	-	16	TRBV4-1	-
CASSPGGLPPDTQYF	-	15	TRBV7-2	TRBJ2-3
CASSFLPSTGIGEQYF	-	16	TRBV6-2/TRBV6-3	-
CASSQLAGGAAEQYF	-	15	TRBV4-2	TRBJ2-7
CSVEGAYVKVAGGTSTDTQYF	-	21	TRBV29-1	TRBJ2-3
CASSLGAIGTGELFF	-	15	TRBV7-2	TRBJ2-2
CASSLGSGTGYNEQFF	-	16	TRBV5-1	TRBJ2-1
CASSLLGSEAFF	-	12	TRBV7-6	TRBJ1-1
CSVDPGMNTEAFF	-	13	TRBV29-1	TRBJ1-1
CASSLALGARGKTNEQFF	once	18	TRBV12-3/TRBV12-4	TRBJ2-1
CASSPGLAGGLTYEQYF	-	17	TRBV7-6	TRBJ2-7
CASSPGYTKTEAFF	-	14	TRBV4-1	TRBJ1-1
CASKGKADSDNEQYF	-	15	TRBV27	TRBJ2-7
CAGSQVYEQYF	-	11	TRBV3-1	TRBJ2-7
CAWIHSGGGFQQYF	-	14	TRBV30	TRBJ2-4
CASSETSGRAYEQYF	-	15	TRBV3-1	TRBJ2-7
CSASVGHSGANVLTF	few	15	TRBV20-1	TRBJ2-6
CASSSTGDYLNTQYF	-	15	TRBV7-9	TRBJ2-3
CASSRREKTNEKLFF	-	15	TRBV18	TRBJ1-4
CSYPRDPVEGGKQFF	-	15	TRBV29-1	TRBJ2-1
CASSPGPPYNEQFF	-	14	TRBV27	TRBJ2-1
CASSLGGRRTGELFF	-	15	TRBV7-3	TRBJ2-2
CASTDSWVPDTQYF	-	14	TRBV28	TRBJ2-3
CASRLWQGGSPPHF	-	14	TRBV7-9	TRBJ1-6
CASSSLRHGQGGVYGQFF	-	18	TRBV11-2	TRBJ2-1
CASKLGRITEAFF	-	13	TRBV6-5	TRBJ1-1
CASSRGGSVVAEEQYF	-	16	TRBV7-2	TRBJ2-7
CASRSGARNQPQHF	few	14	TRBV6-2/TRBV6-3	TRBJ1-5
CSVEDSGLAGTDTQYF	many	16	TRBV29-1	TRBJ2-3
CASRPTRTGDNEQFF	-	15	TRBV4-1	TRBJ2-1
CASSEALVGETQYF	-	14	TRBV10-2	TRBJ2-5
CASSLVGGRNAEQYF	-	15	TRBV5-1	TRBJ2-7
CSATLGQGIVEQFF	few	14	TRBV20-1	TRBJ2-1
CTTRRDRGLNEQFF	-	14	TRBV29-1	TRBJ2-1
CASKTSGEQFF	few	11	TRBV28	TRBJ2-1
CASRKSGGTLNEQYF	-	15	TRBV6-5	TRBJ2-7
CASSDHSGRYYNEQYF	-	16	TRBV25-1	-